The clone carrying this T cell receptor beta chain came up a few times. Its antigen remains unknown. This specimen belongs to a study of T cells in Graves' hyperthyroidism and ophthalmopathy. With 2 bases removed from V and 6 bases from J, the gap between germline ends came to 16 bases. The germline V gene has CDR1 DFQATT and CDR2 SNEGSKA (reference sequence). The CDR3 covers 14 residues. Study-wide findings and caveats: Most thyroid-expanded clonotypes above 0.001 were also found in blood.

TCR beta CDR3 sequences were amplified from RNA transcripts. The HTBI primer set served for first-round RT-PCR of the TCR CDR3. MiXCR was run by TCRdb on the multiplex PCR reads, yielding one entry per CDR3 protein. The sample consists of 490,000 or so distinct CDR3 sequences, just under 20% of them appearing once. The source of this sequence is a man between 40 and 49 years old with Graves' ophthalmopathy. The chain combines TRBV20-1 with TRBJ1-2; D perhaps matches TRBD1 (5 bases). The sample taken for sequencing was blood. The CDR3 DNA is TGCAGTGCTAGACCTGCAGGGACTTGGAATGGCTACACCTTC. This translates into CSARPAGTWNGYTF.